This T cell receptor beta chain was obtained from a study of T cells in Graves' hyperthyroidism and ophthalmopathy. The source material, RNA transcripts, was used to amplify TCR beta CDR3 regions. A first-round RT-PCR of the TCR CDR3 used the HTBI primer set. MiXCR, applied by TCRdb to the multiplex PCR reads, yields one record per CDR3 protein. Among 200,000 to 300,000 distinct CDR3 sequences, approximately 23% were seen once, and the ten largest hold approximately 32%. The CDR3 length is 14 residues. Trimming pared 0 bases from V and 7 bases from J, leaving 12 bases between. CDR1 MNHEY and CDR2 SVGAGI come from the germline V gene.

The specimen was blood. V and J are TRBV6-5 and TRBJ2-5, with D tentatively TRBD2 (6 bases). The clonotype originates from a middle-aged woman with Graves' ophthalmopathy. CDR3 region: CASSYSAGPGTQYF. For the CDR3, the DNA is TGTGCCAGCAGTTACTCAGCGGGCCCCGGGACCCAGTACTTC.